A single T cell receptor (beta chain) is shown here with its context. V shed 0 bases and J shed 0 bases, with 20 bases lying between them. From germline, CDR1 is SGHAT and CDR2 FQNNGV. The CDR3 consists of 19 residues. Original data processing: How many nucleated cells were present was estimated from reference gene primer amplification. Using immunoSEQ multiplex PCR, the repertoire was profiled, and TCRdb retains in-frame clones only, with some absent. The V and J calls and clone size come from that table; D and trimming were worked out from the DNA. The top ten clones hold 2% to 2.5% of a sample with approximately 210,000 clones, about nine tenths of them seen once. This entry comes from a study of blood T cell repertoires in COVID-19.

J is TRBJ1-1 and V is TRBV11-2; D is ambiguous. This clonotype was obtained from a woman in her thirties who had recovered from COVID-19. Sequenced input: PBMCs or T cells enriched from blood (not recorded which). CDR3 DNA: TGTGCCAGCAGCTTAGATCGACCTAATCCGGGTCGCATGAACACTGAAGCTTTCTTT. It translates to CASSLDRPNPGRMNTEAFF.